The clone carrying this T cell receptor (beta chain) was recorded once. This sample stems from a study of cytomegalovirus exposure and HLA in healthy donors. The CDR3 is 16 amino acids. From germline, CDR1 is SGDLS and CDR2 YYNGEE. V lost 4 bases and J lost 2; bases outside the gene matches: 8. PCR amplification relied on 60 Vbeta primers (plus 13 Jbeta primers). Per the study methods: About 10 million of tens of millions of unique TCR beta chains were shared, per a later count. Clones were sequenced by immunoSEQ multiplex PCR, and TCRdb holds only the in-frame ones, with some missing. V, J and clone size are taken as reported in that table, and D and trimming were inferred from the DNA itself. The sample yields 100,000 to 150,000 clones, 80% to 90% seen once.

Sample: PBMCs. The sequence was collected from a woman aged 40 to 50 in good health and CMV-seropositive. The gene calls are TRBV9 and TRBJ2-1; 8 nucleotides align to TRBD2. CDR3 bases: TGTGCCAGCAGCCCTGTAGCGGGAAGGGCCTACAATGAGCAGTTCTTC. As protein: CASSPVAGRAYNEQFF.